This T cell receptor (beta chain) originates from a study of cytomegalovirus exposure and HLA in healthy donors. Study-level points and caveats: While the bulk of TCR sequences proved rare, some public TCRs turned up in many donors.

Primers: 60 Vbeta forward and 13 Jbeta reverse. Assay: immunoSEQ multiplex PCR; the TCRdb copy retains only in-frame clones and omits some. This sample has 100,000 to 150,000 clones, with 65% to 80% found just once. V was cut by 6 bases and J by 3 bases, with 23 bases left in between. The CDR3 loop spans 18 amino acids. CDR1 is MGHDK, CDR2 SYGVNS, per germline. This clone occurred a few times. What it binds is not known. The sample comprised PBMCs. The rearrangement uses TRBV25-1 and TRBJ2-2; D remains unclear. This TCR was sampled from a middle-aged woman in good health and CMV-seronegative. CDR3 nucleotides: TGTGCCAGCAGCTCCCTCTCGAGAGACACGTTGTACACCGGGGAGCTGTTTTTT. As protein: CASSSLSRDTLYTGELFF.